Here is one TCR beta chain with its context. Its specificity is not known. These data belong to a study of T cell repertoires in cytomegalovirus infection. Study overall: A matching HLA type, together with CMV infection, was signaled by public TCR beta signatures. Study results and limitations: Clonotype analysis showed dominance of the ex vivo response by HLA-C-restricted CMV-specific TCR beta clonotypes.

TCRdb redid the calling of the reads with MiXCR, one entry per CDR3 protein. The table has 150,000 or so distinct CDR3 sequences, 23% seen once. Material: PBMCs. The clonotype originates from a human donor in good health (CMV status not recorded). Some clones in this sample may be carry-over from other donors' samples.

The CDR3 is CASSYRRGATTEAFF. The CDR3 DNA is TGTGCCAGCAGTTACCGCAGGGGTGCTACGACTGAAGCTTTCTTT. The chain is built from TRBV6-6 and TRBJ1-1; D may be TRBD1 (6 bases). Germline V CDR1 and CDR2: MNHNY, SVGAGI (reference sequence). V was shortened by 2 bases and J by 5 bases, with 15 bases between the two germline ends. The CDR3 length is 15 residues.